What follows describes a single T cell receptor beta chain. This clonotype appeared many times. Its target antigen remains unknown. No much larger clonotype is one base removed from it; base qualities were not supplied. This specimen's treatment or condition label, interpreted: allogeneic hematopoietic cell transplantation with graft depleted of TCRalphabeta T cells and CD19 B cells. The transplant recipients were children given TCRalphabeta/CD19-depleted allogeneic hematopoietic cell grafts. The record originates from a study of T-cell reconstitution after alpha-beta-depleted transplantation in children (dated by TCRdb to 2016 to 2018). For context, the study as a whole: Using TCR repertoire profiling, the study followed T-cell immune reconstitution in a quantitative way in children after TCRalphabeta/CD19-depleted allogeneic hematopoietic cell transplantation.

The study at large found these results: In some patients, the high TCRbeta diversity seen at day 60 was put down to recipient T cells and intrathymic progenitors that had survived conditioning. Apparently early alphabetaT-cell count recovery about two months after transplant reportedly relied on only several hundred rapidly expanded clones derived from non-depleted graft cells. Over subsequent months, a decline in hyperexpanded clone frequencies was noted, and after one year, T-cell counts and TCRbeta diversity were mostly ascribed to newly produced T cells.

For CDR1 and CDR2, the germline V gene lists SQVTM and ANQGSEA. The germline ends are 19 bases apart after V is trimmed by 5 bases and J by 6 bases. The CDR3 runs 14 amino acids, cysteine and phenylalanine included. Only the CDR3 DNA stays, 42 bases, in frame from base 1. Libraries were built with PCR. The run used an Illumina HiSeq 2500. To normalize quantification of the TCRbeta repertoire, the TCR libraries were built with molecular barcoding that relied on unique molecular identifiers. TCRdb reworked the public reads: Q25 trimming with fastp, MiXCR clone assembly, productive beta chains retained. Rows merge per CDR3 protein into single entries with the most common DNA and genes. The sample table records approximately 300,000 distinct CDR3 sequences; over 9.5% of these occur just once. Of the sample, 7.5% falls within the top ten clones.

The clonotype comes from a boy under two years old with acute myeloid leukemia, due to receive a stem cell transplant. Material: PBMCs, obtained before TCRalphabeta/CD19-depleted stem cell transplant. Recombination linked TRBV29-1 to TRBJ1-2, and the D gene may be TRBD1, 5 bases matching. The nucleotide sequence is TGCAGCGTTCCCCTCATCAGGGAGGCAGATGGCTACACCTTC. It translates as CSVPLIREADGYTF.